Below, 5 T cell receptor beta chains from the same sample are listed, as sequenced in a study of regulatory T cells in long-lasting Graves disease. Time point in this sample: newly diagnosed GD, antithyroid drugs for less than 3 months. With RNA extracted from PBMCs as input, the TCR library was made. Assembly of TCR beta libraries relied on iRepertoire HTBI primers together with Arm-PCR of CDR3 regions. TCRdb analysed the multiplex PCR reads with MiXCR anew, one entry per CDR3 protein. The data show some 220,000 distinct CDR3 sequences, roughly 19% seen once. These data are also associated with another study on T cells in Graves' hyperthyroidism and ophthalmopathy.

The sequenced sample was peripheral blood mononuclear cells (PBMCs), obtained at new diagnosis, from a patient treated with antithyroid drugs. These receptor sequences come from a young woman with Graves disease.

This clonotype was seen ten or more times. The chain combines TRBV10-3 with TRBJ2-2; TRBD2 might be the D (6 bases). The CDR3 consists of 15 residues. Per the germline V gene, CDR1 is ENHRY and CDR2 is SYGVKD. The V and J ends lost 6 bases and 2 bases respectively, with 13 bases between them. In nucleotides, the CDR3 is TGTGCCATCAGCGGAGGGCCCGGAAACACCGGGGAGCTGTTTTTT. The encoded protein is CAISGGPGNTGELFF.

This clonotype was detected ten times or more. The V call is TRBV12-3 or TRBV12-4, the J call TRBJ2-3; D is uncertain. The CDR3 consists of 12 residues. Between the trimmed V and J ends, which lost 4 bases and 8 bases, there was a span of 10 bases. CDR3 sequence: CASSSAGPTQYF. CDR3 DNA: TGTGCCAGCAGTTCCGCCGGGCCTACGCAGTATTTT.

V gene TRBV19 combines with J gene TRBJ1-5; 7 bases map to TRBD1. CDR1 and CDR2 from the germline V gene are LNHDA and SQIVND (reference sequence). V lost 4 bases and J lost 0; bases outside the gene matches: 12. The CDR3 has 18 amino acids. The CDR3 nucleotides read TGTGCCAGTAGTACCAGGGGGGCCGGGGGGTTTAGCAATCAGCCCCAGCATTTT. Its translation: CASSTRGAGGFSNQPQHF.

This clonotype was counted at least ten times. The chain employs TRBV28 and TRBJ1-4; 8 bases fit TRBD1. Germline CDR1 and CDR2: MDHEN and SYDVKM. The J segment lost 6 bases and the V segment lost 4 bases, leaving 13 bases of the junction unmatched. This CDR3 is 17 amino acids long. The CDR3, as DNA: TGTGCCAGCAGTTCCGTCCTCCGGACAGGGTGGGATGAAAAACTGTTTTTT. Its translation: CASSSVLRTGWDEKLFF.

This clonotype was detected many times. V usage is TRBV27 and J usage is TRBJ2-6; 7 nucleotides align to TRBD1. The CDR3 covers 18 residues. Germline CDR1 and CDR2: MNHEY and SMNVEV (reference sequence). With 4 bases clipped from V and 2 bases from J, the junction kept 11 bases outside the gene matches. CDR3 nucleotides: TGTGCCAGCAGTTGGGTGACAGGGCCCTCCACTGGGGCCAACGTCCTGACTTTC. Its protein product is CASSWVTGPSTGANVLTF.